This passage covers 6 T cell receptor beta chains from one sample sequenced in a study of blood T cell repertoires in COVID-19. Assay used: immunoSEQ multiplex PCR; TCRdb lists only in-frame clones, some missing. The sample has 45,000 or so clones, more than 75% seen once. The source material was peripheral blood. The source of these receptors is a woman aged 55-70 years with acute or convalescent COVID-19.

The rearrangement joins TRBV6-5 to TRBJ2-4, with 9 positions matching TRBD1. CDR1 and CDR2 from the germline V gene are MNHEY and SVGAGI. The CDR3 length is 15 residues. J was trimmed by 0 bases and V by 6 bases; bases with no gene match: 3. The CDR3 region has the DNA TGTGCCAGCAGGGGACAGGGTTTAGCCAAAAACATTCAGTACTTC. Its protein is CASRGQGLAKNIQYF.

The rearrangement uses TRBV27 and TRBJ2-3; D is perhaps TRBD2 (6 bases). Per the germline V gene, CDR1 is MNHEY and CDR2 is SMNVEV (reference sequence). The CDR3 has 14 amino acids. V was cut by 5 bases and J by 0 bases, with 9 bases left in between. The CDR3 DNA reads as TGTGCCAGCAGTATACGGGGGAGCACAGATACGCAGTATTTT. Residues: CASSIRGSTDTQYF.

The chain links TRBV28 to TRBJ2-5, with TRBD2 matching 12 bases. Germline assignment: CDR1 MDHEN and CDR2 SYDVKM. V gave up 6 bases and J gave up 4 bases; unmatched junction bases: 12. This CDR3 is 17 amino acids long. The CDR3: CASSRFDLAGGPETQYF. The DNA of the CDR3 is TGTGCCAGCAGCCGATTCGACCTAGCGGGAGGGCCAGAGACCCAGTACTTC. Full variable domain (missing parts from reference TRBV28 and TRBJ2-5): DVKVTQSSRYLVKRTGEKVFLECVQDMDHENMFWYRQDPGLGLRLIYFSYDVKMKEKGDIPEGYSVSREKKERFSLILESASTNQTSMYLCASSRFDLAGGPETQYFGPGTRLLVL.

The chain couples TRBV10-1 to TRBJ2-7; no clear D gene. V was pared by 4 bases and J by 7 bases, with 11 bases between. Germline V gives CDR1 WNHNN, CDR2 SYGVQD (reference sequence). The CDR3 covers 12 residues. CDR3 nucleotide sequence: TGCGCCAGCAGTGCTTCCTACGAAGAGCAGTACTTC. Its translation: CASSASYEEQYF.

The chain has TRBV14 and TRBJ1-3; 7 bases align to TRBD1. The junction had 4 bases not matched to a gene; V was cut back by 5 bases and J by 0 bases. Germline V CDR1 and CDR2: SGHDN, FVKESK. This CDR3 has 15 residues. The CDR3 protein is CASSWDSSSGNTIYF. For the CDR3, the DNA is TGTGCCAGCAGCTGGGACAGCTCCTCTGGAAACACCATATATTTT.

This clone was detected only once. The genes are TRBV5-1 and TRBJ1-2, with D possibly being TRBD1 (5 bases). Trimming cost V 3 bases and J 0 bases, with 18 bases left between them. Per the germline V gene, CDR1 is SGHRS and CDR2 is YFSETQ. This CDR3 is built from 17 residues. CDR3 in DNA: TGCGCCAGCAGCTCCGGGGGGAGGACCGGACCTAACTATGGCTACACCTTC. The encoded protein is CASSSGGRTGPNYGYTF.